This T cell receptor (beta chain) derives from a study of T-cell memory formation after mild COVID-19. General study results and limits: Contracting clones localized mainly to CM and EM when CD4+ and mainly to EMRA when CD8+.

Each CDR3 protein is one row after TCRdb ran MiXCR on the 5' RACE reads. The sample includes 300,000 to 400,000 distinct CDR3 sequences, around 28% seen only once; the top ten take roughly 13%. This clonotype was observed a few times. Its antigen remains unknown. Trimming removed 4 bases at V and 1 base at J, with 19 bases between. This CDR3 spans 16 amino acids. The germline gives CDR1 SQVTM, CDR2 ANQGSEA. Sample: PBMCs or a T cell subset sorted from them (not recorded which). The source is an adult woman who had mild COVID-19 (a few samples of this study predate the infection). Cell type and time point are not known. This chain connects TRBV29-1 to TRBJ1-1; D perhaps matches TRBD1 (5 bases). This CDR3 reads CSVVQFAEGPNTEAFF. In nucleotides, the CDR3 is TGCAGCGTTGTTCAATTTGCTGAGGGGCCGAACACTGAAGCTTTCTTT.